One sample yielded the 32 T cell receptor beta chains listed below, sequenced in a study of siplizumab effects on memory and regulatory T cells. The data were produced by immunoSEQ multiplex PCR, yet TCRdb's version contains in-frame clones alone and is incomplete. The profile covers around 110,000 clones, with roughly 94% appearing a single time and roughly 1.5% taken by the ten largest. The sequencing sample was made of non-Treg CD4+ T cells sorted from blood. These receptors came from a human donor in good health.

The V call is TRBV7-2, the J call TRBJ2-5; 7 bases are shared with TRBD2. V gave up 1 base and J gave up 5 bases; unmatched junction bases: 1. The length of the CDR3 is 13 residues. The germline V gene encodes CDR1 SGHTA and CDR2 FQGNSA. CDR3 sequence: CASSLGAGETQYF. DNA for the CDR3: TGTGCCAGCAGCTTAGGAGCGGGGGAGACCCAGTACTTC.

The V and J genes are TRBV29-1 and TRBJ1-2; D call uncertain. V lost 4 bases and J 8 bases, leaving 11 bases between the germline ends. In germline, CDR1 is SQVTM, CDR2 ANQGSEA. This CDR3 has 11 amino acids. The CDR3 protein is CSVVGPRGYTF. The DNA of the CDR3 is TGCAGCGTTGTGGGCCCGAGAGGCTACACCTTC.

The V gene is TRBV19, the J gene TRBJ2-5; 8 nucleotides match TRBD1. The V gene end was trimmed by 6 bases and the J gene end by 5 bases; junction bases not matched to a gene: 5. CDR1 and CDR2 (germline): LNHDA, SQIVND (reference sequence). The CDR3 contains 13 residues. The CDR3 bases are TGTGCCAGTAGGGACAGGGCCCGTGAGACCCAGTACTTC. Translated: CASRDRARETQYF.

The V call is TRBV27, the J call TRBJ2-2, with D tentatively TRBD1 (6 bases). Germline V gene sequence: CDR1 MNHEY, CDR2 SMNVEV (reference sequence). V was shortened by 6 bases and J by 13 bases, with 15 bases between the two germline ends. The CDR3 is 12 residues long. The CDR3 loop is CASSQGWGALFF. CDR3 coding DNA: TGTGCCAGCAGCCAGGGGTGGGGTGCGCTGTTTTTT.

The chain has TRBV2 and TRBJ2-3; D call uncertain. Germline CDR1 and CDR2: SNHLY and FYNNEI. The CDR3 contains 11 residues. Between the trimmed V and J ends, which lost 9 bases and 8 bases, there was a span of 12 bases. CDR3 protein: CASGPGGTQYF. Written as DNA, the CDR3 is TGTGCCAGTGGTCCGGGTGGTACGCAGTATTTT.

The chain couples TRBV5-4 to TRBJ1-1; possibly TRBD1 for D (5 bases). V shed 3 bases and J shed 1 base, with 10 bases lying between them. The germline gives CDR1 SGHNT, CDR2 YYREEE (reference sequence). There are 14 residues in the CDR3. The CDR3: CASSSTVTNTEAFF. The CDR3 DNA is TGTGCCAGCAGCTCGACAGTGACGAACACTGAAGCTTTCTTT.

The chain is built from TRBV6-5 and TRBJ2-7; TRBD1 agrees at 9 bases. The length of the CDR3 is 16 residues. The V segment lost 0 bases and the J segment 6 bases; nucleotides outside the gene matches: 9. The germline V gene encodes CDR1 MNHEY and CDR2 SVGAGI. The CDR3 DNA reads TGTGCCAGCAGTTACTCGCGGACAGGGGCCCGGGGCGAGCAGTACTTC. This encodes CASSYSRTGARGEQYF.

This clone came up once. This chain joins TRBV2 and TRBJ2-3, with D perhaps matching TRBD2 (5 bases). V was trimmed by 7 bases and J by 0 bases, leaving 14 bases between them. Germline CDR1 and CDR2: SNHLY and FYNNEI. The CDR3 runs to 15 residues. CDR3 sequence: CASTAEVASTDTQYF. Written as DNA, the CDR3 is TGTGCCAGCACGGCGGAGGTCGCTAGCACAGATACGCAGTATTTT.

V gene TRBV10-3 combines with J gene TRBJ1-3; D is uncertain. Between the trimmed V and J ends, which lost 8 bases and 0 bases, there was a span of 11 bases. Germline-derived CDR1 and CDR2 are ENHRY and SYGVKD. The CDR3 is 14 residues long. CDR3: CAIQDPNSGNTIYF. CDR3 DNA: TGTGCCATCCAGGACCCCAACTCTGGAAACACCATATATTTT.

This chain uses TRBV28 with TRBJ2-1, with D unclear. CDR3 length: 11 residues. The germline gives CDR1 MDHEN, CDR2 SYDVKM. V was cut by 5 bases and J by 7 bases, with 6 bases left in between. DNA for the CDR3: TGTGCCAGCAGTGCGACAAATGAGCAGTTCTTC. Translating gives CASSATNEQFF.

The chain employs TRBV7-6 and TRBJ2-1, with D maybe TRBD2 (5 bases). CDR1 is SGHVS, CDR2 FNYEAQ, per germline. V lost 1 base and J lost 9, with 10 bases in between. This CDR3 has 13 residues. The CDR3 bases are TGTGCCAGCAGCTTAGGTCTAGCACTTGAGCAGTTCTTC. Protein sequence: CASSLGLALEQFF.

V gene TRBV2 combines with J gene TRBJ2-7; D is unresolved. This CDR3 spans 11 amino acids. Between the trimmed V and J ends, which lost 3 bases and 3 bases, there was a span of 3 bases. In germline, CDR1 is SNHLY, CDR2 FYNNEI. The CDR3 spells CASSDNYEQYF. The CDR3 coding sequence is TGTGCCAGCAGTGACAACTACGAGCAGTACTTC.

The chain recombines TRBV7-9 with TRBJ1-1; possible D gene TRBD1, 6 bases. Germline V lookup: CDR1 SEHNR, CDR2 FQNEAQ (reference sequence). This CDR3 is built from 14 residues. Trimming stripped 2 bases from V and 5 bases from J, with 12 bases between. The CDR3 bases are TGTGCCAGCAGCTTACAGGGGCCGGAGACTGAAGCTTTCTTT. This sequence encodes CASSLQGPETEAFF.

The V and J genes are TRBV28 and TRBJ1-1; the D is unclear. Germline V gene sequence: CDR1 MDHEN, CDR2 SYDVKM. The CDR3 sequence is 15 residues long. Trimming cost V 2 bases and J 7 bases, with 17 bases left between them. Here the CDR3 DNA reads TGTGCCAGCAGTTTACGGGGTCTTCTGACGATTGAAGCTTTCTTT. This encodes CASSLRGLLTIEAFF.

The rearrangement joins TRBV19 to TRBJ2-1, with 9 bases that match TRBD2. The CDR3 covers 14 residues. With 7 bases clipped from V and 8 bases from J, the junction kept 9 bases outside the gene matches. Germline CDR1 and CDR2: LNHDA and SQIVND (reference sequence). The CDR3 DNA sequence: TGTGCCAGTAAGATAGCGGGAGCCGTGGATGAGCAGTTCTTC. This translates into CASKIAGAVDEQFF.

The chain has TRBV4-1 and TRBJ1-1; D might be TRBD1 (5 bases). Between the trimmed V and J ends, which lost 5 bases and 0 bases, there was a span of 13 bases. CDR1 is MGHRA and CDR2 is YSYEKL in the germline V gene. The CDR3 runs to 15 residues. The CDR3 DNA follows: TGCGCCAGCAGCAACAGACAGTTGGTGAACACTGAAGCTTTCTTT. This sequence encodes CASSNRQLVNTEAFF.

The chain combines TRBV6-5 with TRBJ1-5; perhaps TRBD1 as D (5 bases). Germline V lookup: CDR1 MNHEY, CDR2 SVGAGI. The CDR3 totals 14 residues. Trimming cost V 5 bases and J 3 bases, with 11 bases left between them. CDR3 residues: CASSMGRINQPQHF. The CDR3 coding sequence is TGTGCCAGCAGTATGGGGCGGATCAATCAGCCCCAGCATTTT.

V and J are TRBV6-1 and TRBJ1-1; no firm D call. Germline CDR1 is MNHNS and CDR2 is SASEGT. There are 14 residues in the CDR3. V lost 4 bases to trimming and J lost 3 bases, with 12 bases between them. The CDR3 DNA reads TGTGCCAGCAGTGCCGTGGGAGACCACACTGAAGCTTTCTTT. This sequence encodes CASSAVGDHTEAFF.

DNA of the CDR3: TGTGCCAGCAGCTCAAGGGGGCCGGGTTACAATGAGCAGTTCTTC. Translation: CASSSRGPGYNEQFF. V and J are TRBV7-3 and TRBJ2-1; TRBD1 matches 7 bases. The CDR3 sequence is 15 residues long. Unmatched junction bases numbered 7, after V lost 4 bases and J lost 4 bases. Germline lookup yields CDR1 SGHTA and CDR2 FQGTGA.

Of note for this clone: The germline gene is not matched at one end of the junction; a read error may be the cause. The rearrangement joins TRBV6-1 to TRBJ1-1; D is perhaps TRBD1 (5 bases). The CDR3 spans 15 residues. CDR1 is MNHNS and CDR2 is SASEGT in the germline V gene. CDR3 sequence reads: CASRPRLGQNTEVFF. CDR3 nucleotides: TGTGCCAGCAGACCCCGACTGGGGCAAAACACTGAAGTTTTCTTT.

J is TRBJ2-7 and V is TRBV5-4, with 12 bases fitting TRBD2. J gave up 4 bases and V 4 bases, and 6 bases lay outside the gene matches. The CDR3 consists of 15 residues. Germline values: CDR1 SGHNT, CDR2 YYREEE (reference sequence). The CDR3 sequence is CASSVLAGGIYEQYF. As DNA, the CDR3 is TGTGCCAGCAGCGTTCTAGCGGGAGGGATTTACGAGCAGTACTTC.

The chain employs TRBV5-3 and TRBJ2-7; the D gene is possibly TRBD2 (7 bases). TRBV5-3 is labeled an ORF, and its function is uncertain. The ends were cut back, 7 bases at V and 4 bases at J, with 21 bases in the middle. The CDR3 runs to 15 residues. CDR3 DNA: TGTGCCAGAGCCAGGGGCGTAGCGGGCCGTTACGAGCAGTACTTC. This translates into CARARGVAGRYEQYF.

This sequence joins TRBV7-3 and TRBJ2-1; 8 positions agree with TRBD2. The germline V gene has CDR1 SGHTA and CDR2 FQGTGA. V lost 5 bases and J lost 2; bases outside the gene matches: 8. The CDR3 consists of 16 residues. Here the CDR3 DNA reads TGTGCCAGCAGCCCCACCGCGGGAGGTCCCTACAATGAGCAGTTCTTC. Translating it yields CASSPTAGGPYNEQFF.

The chain has TRBV7-2 and TRBJ2-3, with D tentatively TRBD1 (5 bases). The CDR3 is 15 amino acids. CDR1 is SGHTA, CDR2 FQGNSA, per germline. Trimming took off 4 bases at V and 1 base at J, with 12 bases between the two ends. This CDR3 is CASSSQGRGTDTQYF. As DNA, the CDR3 is TGTGCCAGCAGCTCCCAGGGCAGGGGCACAGATACGCAGTATTTT.

This rearrangement joins TRBV5-1 to TRBJ2-1; TRBD2 matches 10 bases. CDR1 and CDR2 from the germline V gene are SGHRS and YFSETQ. V shed 6 bases and J 3 bases; nucleotides not matched to a gene: 3. This CDR3 region has 14 residues. CDR3 bases: TGCGCCAGCACCACTAGCGGGGACTACAATGAGCAGTTCTTC. It is translated as CASTTSGDYNEQFF.

The genes are TRBV7-9 and TRBJ1-1; a weak D match, TRBD1 (5 bases). Germline loops: CDR1 SEHNR, CDR2 FQNEAQ (reference sequence). The V end lost 1 base, the J end lost 5 bases, and 11 bases lay between the germline ends. The CDR3 is 14 residues long. The CDR3 region is CASSLGARETEAFF. For the CDR3, the DNA is TGTGCCAGCAGCTTAGGGGCCAGGGAAACTGAAGCTTTCTTT.

The gene calls are TRBV2 and TRBJ1-2; D unclear. The CDR3 runs 14 residues. The V end was cut by 2 bases, the J end by 6 bases, with 13 bases between. Germline V gives CDR1 SNHLY, CDR2 FYNNEI. The CDR3 loop reads CASSESSARNGYTF. The DNA for the CDR3 is TGTGCCAGCAGTGAAAGCTCCGCCCGGAATGGCTACACCTTC.

The V call is TRBV10-3, the J call TRBJ2-5, with D tentatively TRBD1 (5 bases). The length of the CDR3 is 16 residues. Deletions cut 0 bases from V and 2 bases from J, with 13 bases between. The germline V gene has CDR1 ENHRY and CDR2 SYGVKD. The CDR3 here is CAISESTRVSQETQYF. CDR3 nucleotides: TGTGCCATCAGTGAGTCGACCAGGGTTTCTCAAGAGACCCAGTACTTC.

As DNA, the CDR3 is TGTGCCAGCAGTCCAATATACAGGGGACAGCAGCCCCAGCATTTT. The encoded protein is CASSPIYRGQQPQHF. The chain is built from TRBV27 and TRBJ1-5; 7 bases are shared with TRBD1. V gave up 5 bases and J gave up 7 bases; unmatched junction bases: 11. From germline, CDR1 is MNHEY and CDR2 SMNVEV (reference sequence). This CDR3 region has 15 residues.

V is TRBV29-1 and J is TRBJ1-1, with D possibly being TRBD1 (6 bases). The V and J ends lost 6 bases and 4 bases respectively, with 15 bases between them. The germline gives CDR1 SQVTM, CDR2 ANQGSEA. The CDR3 consists of 13 residues. Here the CDR3 DNA reads TGCAGCGTGACCCAGGGGATGAGCACTGAAGCTTTCTTT. It specifies CSVTQGMSTEAFF.

The chain couples TRBV6-5 to TRBJ2-5; D gene unclear. Trimming cost V 8 bases and J 5 bases, with 12 bases left between them. The CDR3 totals 12 residues. In germline, CDR1 is MNHEY, CDR2 SVGAGI. CDR3 nucleotides: TGTGCCAGCGGCTTAAACTTGGAGACCCAGTACTTC. Protein: CASGLNLETQYF.

The chain uses TRBV6-1 and TRBJ2-5; D unclear. V shed 8 bases and J shed 7 bases, with 11 bases lying between them. Germline V lookup: CDR1 MNHNS, CDR2 SASEGT. The CDR3 runs 11 residues. CDR3: CASGSLGTQYF. The CDR3, as DNA: TGTGCCAGCGGTAGCCTGGGGACCCAGTACTTC.